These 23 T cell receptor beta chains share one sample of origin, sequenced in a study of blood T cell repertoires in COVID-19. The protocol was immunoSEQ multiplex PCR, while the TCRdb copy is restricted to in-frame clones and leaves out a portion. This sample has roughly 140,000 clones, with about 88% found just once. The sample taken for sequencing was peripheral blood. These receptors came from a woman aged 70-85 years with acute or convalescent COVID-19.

The DNA of the CDR3 is TGTGCCAGCAGCGTTATGGCTAGCGGGGGCCAGACCCTCACAGATACGCAGTATTTT. It specifies CASSVMASGGQTLTDTQYF. The gene calls are TRBV9 and TRBJ2-3; 10 bases are shared with TRBD2. Germline CDR1 SGDLS, CDR2 YYNGEE. The CDR3 loop spans 19 amino acids. The J segment lost 2 bases and the V segment lost 2 bases, leaving 14 bases of the junction unmatched.

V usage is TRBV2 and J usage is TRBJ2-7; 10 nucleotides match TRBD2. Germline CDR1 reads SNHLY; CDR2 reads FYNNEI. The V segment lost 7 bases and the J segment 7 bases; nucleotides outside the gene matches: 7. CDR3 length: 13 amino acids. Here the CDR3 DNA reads TGTGCCAGCAAGACTAGCGGGTTCTTGGAGCAGTACTTC. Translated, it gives CASKTSGFLEQYF.

For the CDR3, the DNA is TGTGCCACCAGCAGAGATGAACAGGGATCCTACGAGCAGTACTTC. Amino acid sequence: CATSRDEQGSYEQYF. The V call is TRBV15, the J call TRBJ2-7, with D perhaps TRBD1 (6 bases). The CDR3 length is 15 residues. V lost 0 bases to trimming and J lost 1 base, with 10 bases between them. Germline lookup yields CDR1 LNHNV and CDR2 YYDKDF (reference sequence).

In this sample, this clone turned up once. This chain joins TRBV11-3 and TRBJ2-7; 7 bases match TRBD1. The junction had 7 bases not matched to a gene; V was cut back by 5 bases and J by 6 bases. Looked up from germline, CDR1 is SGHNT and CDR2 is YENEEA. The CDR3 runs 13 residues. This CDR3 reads CASSPGQNFEQYF. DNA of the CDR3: TGTGCCAGCAGCCCGGGACAGAACTTCGAGCAGTACTTC. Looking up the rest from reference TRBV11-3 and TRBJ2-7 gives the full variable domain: EAGVVQSPRYKIIEKKQPVAFWCNPISGHNTLYWYLQNLGQGPELLIRYENEEAVDDSQLPKDRFSAERLKGVDSTLKIQPAELGDSAVYLCASSPGQNFEQYFGPGTRLTVT.

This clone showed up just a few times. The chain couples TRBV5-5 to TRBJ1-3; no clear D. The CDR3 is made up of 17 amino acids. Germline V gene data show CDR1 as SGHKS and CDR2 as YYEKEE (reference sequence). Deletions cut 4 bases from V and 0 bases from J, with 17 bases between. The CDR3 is CASSLFFKSSSGNTIYF. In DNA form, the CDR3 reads TGTGCCAGCAGCCTCTTCTTTAAGTCGAGCTCTGGAAACACCATATATTTT.

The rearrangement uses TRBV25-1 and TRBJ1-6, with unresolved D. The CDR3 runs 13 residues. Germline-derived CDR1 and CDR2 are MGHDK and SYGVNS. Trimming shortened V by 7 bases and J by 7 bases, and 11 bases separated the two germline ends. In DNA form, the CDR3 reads TGTGCCAGCACGCAGACTTCAAATTCACCCCTCCACTTT. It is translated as CASTQTSNSPLHF.

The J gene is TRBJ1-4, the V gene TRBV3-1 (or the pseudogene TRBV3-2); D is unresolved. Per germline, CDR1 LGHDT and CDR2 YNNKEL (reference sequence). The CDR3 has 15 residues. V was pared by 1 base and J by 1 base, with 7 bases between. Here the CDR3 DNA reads TGTGCCAGCAGCCAAGGAGGGAGAACTAATGAAAAACTGTTTTTT. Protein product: CASSQGGRTNEKLFF.

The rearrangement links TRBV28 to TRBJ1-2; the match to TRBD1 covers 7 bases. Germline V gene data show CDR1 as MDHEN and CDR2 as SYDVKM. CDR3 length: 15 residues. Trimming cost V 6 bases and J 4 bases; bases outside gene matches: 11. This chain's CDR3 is CASRNPGQPSYGYTF. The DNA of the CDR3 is TGTGCCAGCAGGAACCCGGGACAGCCTAGCTATGGCTACACCTTC.

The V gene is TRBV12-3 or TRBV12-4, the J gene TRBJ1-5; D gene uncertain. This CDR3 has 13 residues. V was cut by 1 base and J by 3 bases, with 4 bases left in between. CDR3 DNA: TGTGCCAGCAGTTTAGGGGCCAATCAGCCCCAGCATTTT. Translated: CASSLGANQPQHF.

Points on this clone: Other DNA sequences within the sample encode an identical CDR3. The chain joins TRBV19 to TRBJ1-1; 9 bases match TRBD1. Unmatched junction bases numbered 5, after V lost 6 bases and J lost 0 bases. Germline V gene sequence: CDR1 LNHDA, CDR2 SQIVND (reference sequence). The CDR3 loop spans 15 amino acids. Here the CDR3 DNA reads TGTGCCAGTAGCCCGGGACAGGGAATGAACACTGAAGCTTTCTTT. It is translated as CASSPGQGMNTEAFF.

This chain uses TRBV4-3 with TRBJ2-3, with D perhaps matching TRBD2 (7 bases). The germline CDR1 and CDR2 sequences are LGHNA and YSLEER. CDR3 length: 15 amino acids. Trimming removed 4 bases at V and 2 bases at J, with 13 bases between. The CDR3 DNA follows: TGCGCCAGCAGCCGGGGGGGCACCTTCACAGATACGCAGTATTTT. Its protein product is CASSRGGTFTDTQYF.

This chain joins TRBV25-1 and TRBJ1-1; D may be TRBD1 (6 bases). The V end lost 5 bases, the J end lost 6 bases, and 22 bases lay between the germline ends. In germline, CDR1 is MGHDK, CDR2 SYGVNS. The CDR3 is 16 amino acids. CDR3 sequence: CASSPQSNIRTAEAFF. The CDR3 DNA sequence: TGTGCCAGCAGTCCCCAATCCAACATTAGGACAGCTGAAGCTTTCTTT.

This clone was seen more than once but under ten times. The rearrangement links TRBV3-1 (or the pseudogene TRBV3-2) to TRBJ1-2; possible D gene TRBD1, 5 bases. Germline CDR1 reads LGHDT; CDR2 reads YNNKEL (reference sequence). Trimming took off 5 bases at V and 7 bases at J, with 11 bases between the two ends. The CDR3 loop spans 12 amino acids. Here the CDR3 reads CASSSRGGGYTF. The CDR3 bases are TGTGCCAGCAGCTCTCGGGGGGGTGGCTACACCTTC.

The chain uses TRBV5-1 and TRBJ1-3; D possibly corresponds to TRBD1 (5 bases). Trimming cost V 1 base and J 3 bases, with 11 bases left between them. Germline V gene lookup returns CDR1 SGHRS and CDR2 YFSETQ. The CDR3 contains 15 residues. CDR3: CASSLSGAVGNTIYF. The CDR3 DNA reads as TGCGCCAGCAGCTTGAGTGGGGCGGTTGGAAACACCATATATTTT. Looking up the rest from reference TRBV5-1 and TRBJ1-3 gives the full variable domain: KAGVTQTPRYLIKTRGQQVTLSCSPISGHRSVSWYQQTPGQGLQFLFEYFSETQRNKGNFPGRFSGRQFSNSRSEMNVSTLELGDSALYLCASSLSGAVGNTIYFGEGSWLTVV.

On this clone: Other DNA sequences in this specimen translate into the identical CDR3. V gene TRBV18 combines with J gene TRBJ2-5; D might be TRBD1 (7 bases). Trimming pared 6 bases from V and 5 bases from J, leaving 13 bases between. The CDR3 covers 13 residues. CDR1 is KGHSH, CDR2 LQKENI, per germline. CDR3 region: CASSRQGGETQYF. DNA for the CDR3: TGTGCCAGCTCCCGACAGGGAGGCGAGACCCAGTACTTC.

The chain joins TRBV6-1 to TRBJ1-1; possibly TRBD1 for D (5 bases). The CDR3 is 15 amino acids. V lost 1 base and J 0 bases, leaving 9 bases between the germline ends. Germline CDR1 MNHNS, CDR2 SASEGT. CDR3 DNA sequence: TGTGCCAGCAGTGAAGTTCAGGGTTTGAACACTGAAGCTTTCTTT. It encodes CASSEVQGLNTEAFF.

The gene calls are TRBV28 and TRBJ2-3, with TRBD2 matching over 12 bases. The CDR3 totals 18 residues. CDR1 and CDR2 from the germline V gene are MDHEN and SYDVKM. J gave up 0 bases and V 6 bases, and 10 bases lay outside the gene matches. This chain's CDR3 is CASRLRTSGEVSTDTQYF. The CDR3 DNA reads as TGTGCCAGCAGACTTAGGACTAGCGGGGAGGTTAGCACAGATACGCAGTATTTT.

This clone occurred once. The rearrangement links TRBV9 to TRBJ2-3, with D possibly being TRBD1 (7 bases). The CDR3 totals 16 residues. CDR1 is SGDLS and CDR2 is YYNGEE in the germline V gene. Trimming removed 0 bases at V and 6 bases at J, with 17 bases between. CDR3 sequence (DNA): TGTGCCAGCAGCGTAGGTGGCAGGGGGGTGCGGGATACGCAGTATTTT. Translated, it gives CASSVGGRGVRDTQYF.

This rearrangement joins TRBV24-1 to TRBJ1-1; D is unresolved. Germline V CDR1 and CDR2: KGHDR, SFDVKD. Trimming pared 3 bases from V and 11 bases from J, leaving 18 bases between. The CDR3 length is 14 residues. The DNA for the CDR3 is TGTGCCACCAGTGATCGATCGGGAGGCCCTCGCGCTTTCTTT. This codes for CATSDRSGGPRAFF.

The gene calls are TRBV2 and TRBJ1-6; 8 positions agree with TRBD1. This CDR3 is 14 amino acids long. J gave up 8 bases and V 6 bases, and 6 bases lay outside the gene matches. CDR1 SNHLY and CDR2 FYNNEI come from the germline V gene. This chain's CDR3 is CASRPGTGHSPLHF. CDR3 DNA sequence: TGTGCCAGCAGACCTGGGACAGGACATTCACCCCTCCACTTT.

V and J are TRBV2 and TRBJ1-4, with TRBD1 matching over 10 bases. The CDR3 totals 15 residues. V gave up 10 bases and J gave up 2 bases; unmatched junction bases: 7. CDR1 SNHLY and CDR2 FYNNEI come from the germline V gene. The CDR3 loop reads CATLPTGGTNEKLFF. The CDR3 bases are TGTGCCACTCTTCCGACAGGGGGCACTAATGAAAAACTGTTTTTT.

Here the CDR3 DNA reads TGTGCCAGCAGTTACTCCGGGGTATATCAGCCCCAGCATTTT. Encoded protein: CASSYSGVYQPQHF. This chain links TRBV6-2 or TRBV6-3 with TRBJ1-5; D unclear. The V and J ends lost 0 bases and 5 bases respectively, with 8 bases between them. This CDR3 contains 14 residues. From germline, CDR1 is MNHEY and CDR2 SVGEGT.

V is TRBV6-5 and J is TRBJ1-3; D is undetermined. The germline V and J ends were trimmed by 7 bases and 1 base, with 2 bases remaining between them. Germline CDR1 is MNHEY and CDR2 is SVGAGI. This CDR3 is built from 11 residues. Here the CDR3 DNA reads TGTGCCAGCACATCTGGAAACACCATATATTTT. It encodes CASTSGNTIYF.